These T cell receptor beta chains were read from a single sample in a study of T cell responses to AZD1222 COVID-19 vaccine. Assay: immunoSEQ multiplex PCR; the TCRdb copy retains only in-frame clones and omits some. The top ten hold less than 4% of the sample, which has some 130,000 clones, more than 75% seen once. Sequenced material: peripheral blood, taken on day 0 of AZD1222 vaccination. Every receptor here comes from an adult in good health. Both conserved end residues are part of each CDR3. The D gene is left open where the match is weak. Rows give clone size only sometimes, using once, few, many, or a class for an expanded clone.

>-|TRBV5-8|16|TRBJ1-2|-
CASSFTPGGLGYGYTF
TGTGCCAGCAGCTTTACCCCCGGGGGGCTTGGTTATGGCTACACCTTC
>-|TRBV9|15|TRBJ1-4|TRBD1
CASSAGTATNEKLFF
TGTGCCAGCAGCGCTGGGACAGCAACTAATGAAAAACTGTTTTTT
>-|TRBV27|14|TRBJ1-1|-
CASKILGGNTEAFF
TGTGCCAGCAAGATCCTGGGGGGGAACACTGAAGCTTTCTTT
>-|TRBV7-8|16|TRBJ1-5|-
CASSLNGQGPNQPQHF
TGTGCCAGCAGCTTAAATGGGCAGGGGCCCAATCAGCCCCAGCATTTT
>-|TRBV4-1|14|TRBJ1-2|TRBD1
CASSHPGQGAIYTF
TGCGCCAGCAGCCATCCAGGACAGGGGGCCATCTACACCTTC
>-|TRBV12-5|16|TRBJ2-2|-
CASGLIRQTNTGELFF
TGTGCTAGTGGTTTGATCCGACAGACTAACACCGGGGAGCTGTTTTTT
>-|TRBV5-1|15|TRBJ2-3|TRBD2
CASSLGSGVGDTQYF
TGCGCCAGCAGCTTGGGTAGCGGGGTAGGAGATACGCAGTATTTT
>-|TRBV7-2|14|TRBJ2-3|TRBD2
CASSFGGVADTQYF
TGTGCCAGCAGCTTCGGGGGGGTCGCAGATACGCAGTATTTT
>-|TRBV7-2|14|TRBJ2-7|-
CASSLAHGSYEQYF
TGTGCCAGCAGCTTAGCCCACGGGTCCTACGAGCAGTACTTC
>-|TRBV5-1|13|TRBJ2-7|-
CASSKVGGLGQYF
TGCGCCAGCAGCAAGGTTGGGGGTCTGGGGCAGTACTTC
>-|TRBV14|15|TRBJ2-7|TRBD2
CASSQSGGAVNEQYF
TGTGCCAGCAGCCAAAGCGGGGGGGCCGTTAACGAGCAGTACTTC
>-|TRBV9|15|TRBJ2-1|-
CASSVGVNVRNEQFF
TGTGCCAGCAGCGTTGGCGTTAACGTTAGGAATGAGCAGTTCTTC
>once|TRBV20-1|11|TRBJ2-4|-
CSAGTAGIQYF
TGCAGTGCTGGGACGGCGGGCATTCAGTACTTC
>-|TRBV7-9|15|TRBJ1-2|-
CASSLDHGVSDGYTF
TGTGCCAGCAGCTTAGATCATGGGGTCTCGGATGGCTACACCTTC
>-|TRBV6-5|12|TRBJ1-5|-
CASRRGEEPQHF
TGTGCCAGCAGGAGGGGAGAGGAGCCCCAGCATTTT
>-|TRBV7-9|13|TRBJ1-6|-
CASIDRWGSPLHF
TGTGCCAGCATCGACAGGTGGGGTTCACCCCTCCACTTT
>-|TRBV19|14|TRBJ2-3|-
CASSMGVLTDTQYF
TGTGCCAGTAGTATGGGAGTTCTCACAGATACGCAGTATTTT
>-|TRBV2|13|TRBJ1-3|-
CASSAQGTNTIYF
TGTGCCAGCAGTGCTCAGGGGACAAACACCATATATTTT
>-|TRBV3-1/TRBV3-2|15|TRBJ1-6|-
CASSQLRPENSPLHF
TGTGCCAGCAGCCAATTGCGGCCGGAGAATTCACCCCTCCACTTT
>-|TRBV10-3|16|TRBJ1-4|-
CAISESARGGFEKLFF
TGTGCCATCAGTGAGTCGGCAAGGGGAGGATTTGAAAAACTGTTTTTT